The following is a T cell receptor (beta chain) sequence with its context. Its antigen is currently unknown. This record comes from a study of T cell responses to AZD1222 COVID-19 vaccine. General study findings and limits: White British ancestry dominated among donors, who included more females, and clonal diversity was possibly underestimated. Nearly half of spike-specific TCRs reportedly target variant regions that are unmutated in the B.1.351 and B.1.1.7 variants. With dominance at 160-218 and 743-854, vaccine-associated CD4 TCRs spanned spike. No repertoire was sampled before or during the peak T cell response, only after it.

Generated by immunoSEQ multiplex PCR, the TCRdb table keeps only in-frame clones and is missing some. The sample includes 94,000 or so clones, roughly nine tenths of them seen just once. Per germline, CDR1 SNHLY and CDR2 FYNNEI. CDR3 size: 12 residues. V lost 8 bases, J lost 6 bases, and 10 bases lay in between. The genes are TRBV2 and TRBJ2-2, with D perhaps matching TRBD2 (5 bases). The sequenced sample was peripheral blood, obtained on day 0 of AZD1222 vaccination. This sequence originates from an adult in good health. The CDR3 is CASGELSGELFF. DNA of the CDR3: TGTGCCAGCGGGGAGCTGTCCGGGGAGCTGTTTTTT.